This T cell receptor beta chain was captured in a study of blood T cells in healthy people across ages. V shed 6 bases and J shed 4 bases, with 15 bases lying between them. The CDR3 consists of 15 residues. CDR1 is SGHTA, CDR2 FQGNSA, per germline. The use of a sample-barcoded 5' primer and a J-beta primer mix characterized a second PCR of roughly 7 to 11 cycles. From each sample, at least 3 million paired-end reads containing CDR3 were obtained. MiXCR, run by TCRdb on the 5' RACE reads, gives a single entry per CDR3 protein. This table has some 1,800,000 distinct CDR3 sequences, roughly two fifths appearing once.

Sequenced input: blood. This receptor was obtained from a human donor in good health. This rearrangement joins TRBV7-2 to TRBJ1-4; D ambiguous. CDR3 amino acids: CASRNHRTINEKLFF. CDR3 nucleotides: TGTGCCAGCAGGAACCATCGGACCATTAATGAAAAACTGTTTTTT.